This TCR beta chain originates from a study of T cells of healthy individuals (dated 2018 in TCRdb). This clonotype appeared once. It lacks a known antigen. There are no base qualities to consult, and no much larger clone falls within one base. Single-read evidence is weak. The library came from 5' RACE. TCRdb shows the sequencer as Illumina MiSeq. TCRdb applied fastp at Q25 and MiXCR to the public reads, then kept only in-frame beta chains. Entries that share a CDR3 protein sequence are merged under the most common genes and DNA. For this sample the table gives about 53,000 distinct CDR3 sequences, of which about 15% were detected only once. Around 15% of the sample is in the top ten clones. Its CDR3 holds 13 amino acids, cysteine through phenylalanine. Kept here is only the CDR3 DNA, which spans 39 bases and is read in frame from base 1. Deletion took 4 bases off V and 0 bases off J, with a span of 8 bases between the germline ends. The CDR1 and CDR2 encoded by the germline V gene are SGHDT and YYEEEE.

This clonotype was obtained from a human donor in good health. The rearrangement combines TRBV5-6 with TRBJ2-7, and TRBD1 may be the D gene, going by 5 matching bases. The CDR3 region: CASSTDNSYEQYF. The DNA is TGTGCCAGCAGCACGGACAACTCCTACGAGCAGTACTTC.